One and the same sample provided the 10 T cell receptor beta chains below, sequenced in a study of response to subunit inactivated influenza vaccine (dated by TCRdb to 2016 to 2019). The protocol used for the library was RT-PCR. TCRdb names Illumina HiSeq 2500 as the instrument used. The raw public data were reprocessed by TCRdb itself: fastp quality trimming at Q25, MiXCR clonotype calling, in-frame beta chains only. Identical CDR3 protein sequences are pooled into one entry, listed with their most common genes and DNA. This sample has 400,000 to 650,000 distinct CDR3 sequences in its table, and approximately 7.2% of those were observed once. The ten largest clones capture about an eighth of the sample. This specimen was PBMCs from blood, taken less than 25 months after vaccination. The receptor source for this set is a man between 50 and 75 years old who received an inactivated influenza vaccine. Donor details come from another sample of the same person, matched by shared clones.

This clonotype came up a few times. In DNA form, the CDR3 reads TGCGCCAGCAGCCAAGTCGTAGCGGGGGCGAGCACAGATACGCAGTATTTT. It codes for CASSQVVAGASTDTQYF. The chain couples TRBV4-3 to TRBJ2-3, with 9 nucleotides matching TRBD2. Germline V CDR1 and CDR2: LGHNA, YSLEER. CDR3 length equals 17 residues. The J segment lost 0 bases and the V segment lost 1 base, leaving 5 bases of the junction unmatched.

This clonotype was counted many times. The chain combines TRBV19 with TRBJ1-5; tentatively, D is TRBD1 (5 bases). The CDR3 runs 16 residues. V gave up 0 bases and J gave up 4 bases, with 13 bases separating them. CDR1 and CDR2 from the germline V gene are LNHDA and SQIVND (reference sequence). In DNA form, the CDR3 reads TGTGCCAGTAGTATAGATCGTCCGAGGGGTAATCAGCCCCAGCATTTT. Amino acid sequence: CASSIDRPRGNQPQHF.

This clonotype has only a few counts. The V call is TRBV4-3, the J call TRBJ2-3; 8 nucleotides match TRBD1. From germline, CDR1 is LGHNA and CDR2 YSLEER. The CDR3 consists of 16 residues. The J segment lost 0 bases and the V segment lost 5 bases, leaving 7 bases of the junction unmatched. The CDR3 is CASSSFDRGSTDTQYF. DNA for the CDR3: TGCGCCAGCAGCAGCTTCGACAGGGGCAGCACAGATACGCAGTATTTT.

Only a few counts were recorded for this clonotype. DNA of the CDR3: TGTGCCAGCAGTTACCTCTTCGCCAGAGCTAGCACAGATACGCAGTATTTT. It encodes CASSYLFARASTDTQYF. This chain connects TRBV6-5 to TRBJ2-3; no firm D call. V was clipped by 2 bases and J by 0 bases, with 15 bases between them. CDR1 and CDR2 (germline): MNHEY, SVGAGI. The CDR3 totals 17 residues.

J is TRBJ2-1 and V is TRBV9; D might be TRBD1 (6 bases). The CDR3 has 15 amino acids. V lost 0 bases and J lost 7, with 14 bases in between. CDR1 and CDR2 from the germline V gene are SGDLS and YYNGEE. The CDR3 reads CASSVGEQGWNEQFF. In DNA, the CDR3 is TGTGCCAGCAGCGTAGGCGAACAGGGATGGAATGAGCAGTTCTTC.

A word on this clonotype: Compared with germline, one end of the junction differs, possibly owing to a read error. V usage is TRBV2 and J usage is TRBJ2-6; D gene unclear. The CDR3 totals 13 residues. Germline CDR1 SNHLY, CDR2 FYNNEI. The CDR3 protein is CASSVFGSNVLTF. The CDR3 DNA reads TGTGCCAGCAGTGTATTTGGGTCCAACGTCCTGACTTTC. Variable domain in full (rest from reference TRBV2 and TRBJ2-6): EPEVTQTPSHQVTQMGQEVILRCVPISNHLYFYWYRQILGQKVEFLVSFYNNEISEKSEIFDDQFSVERPDGSNFTLKIRSTKLEDSAMYFCASSVFGSNVLTFGAGSRLTVL.

This clonotype was counted many times. The rearrangement links TRBV2 to TRBJ1-1, with D tentatively TRBD1 (6 bases). Germline V lookup: CDR1 SNHLY, CDR2 FYNNEI. Trimming took 4 bases from V and 0 from J, leaving 12 bases between them. CDR3 length: 15 residues. This CDR3 is CASSAQGLMNTEAFF. In nucleotides, the CDR3 is TGTGCCAGCAGTGCCCAGGGGCTAATGAACACTGAAGCTTTCTTT. Combining the CDR3 with reference TRBV2 and TRBJ1-1 gives the whole variable domain EPEVTQTPSHQVTQMGQEVILRCVPISNHLYFYWYRQILGQKVEFLVSFYNNEISEKSEIFDDQFSVERPDGSNFTLKIRSTKLEDSAMYFCASSAQGLMNTEAFFGQGTRLTVV.

This clonotype was detected only a few times. This sequence joins TRBV7-9 and TRBJ1-2; D perhaps matches TRBD1 (5 bases). The CDR3 has 13 residues. V gave up 8 bases and J gave up 6 bases, with 16 bases separating them. Looked up from germline, CDR1 is SEHNR and CDR2 is FQNEAQ (reference sequence). In DNA, the CDR3 is TGTGCCAGCGGAGGGACTTTTAAGGATGGCTACACCTTC. Translating it yields CASGGTFKDGYTF.

This clonotype was found a few times. CDR3 nucleotide sequence: TGTGCCAGCAGCCGGACAGGGGACGACGGTGAAGCTTTCTTT. Protein product: CASSRTGDDGEAFF. This chain uses TRBV3-1 with TRBJ1-1, with 9 bases fitting TRBD1. CDR3 size: 14 residues. Looked up from germline, CDR1 is LGHDT and CDR2 is YNNKEL (reference sequence). V lost 4 bases to trimming and J lost 7 bases; unmatched junction nucleotides: 7.

This clonotype was recorded many times. The V gene is TRBV20-1, the J gene TRBJ2-7; D is possibly TRBD1 or TRBD2 (5 bases each). Trimming shortened V by 6 bases and J by 0 bases, and 21 bases separated the two germline ends. The length of the CDR3 is 16 residues. CDR1 and CDR2 (germline): DFQATT, SNEGSKA (reference sequence). The CDR3 DNA reads TGCAGTGCCCAGAACCCCGGGACGGCGAGCTCCTACGAGCAGTACTTC. Translation: CSAQNPGTASSYEQYF.